Listed below are T cell receptor beta chains from one sample, sequenced in a study of blood T cells in healthy people across ages. TCRdb re-derived calls from the 5' RACE reads in MiXCR, one entry per CDR3 protein. The table includes 1.5 million to 2 million distinct CDR3 sequences, approximately 39% detected once. The specimen was blood. These receptors came from a human donor in good health. CDR3s include the opening cysteine and the closing phenylalanine or tryptophan. Fields, in order: CDR3 DNA, CDR3 protein, V gene, J gene, clone size, D gene. A D gene is named only where the DNA matches it firmly. Expanded clones are given a class, and other clones once, few, many or no size at all.

cdr3_nt: TGCGCCAGCAGCCCACGGGACTCTCACAACTATGGCTACACCTTC
cdr3_aa: CASSPRDSHNYGYTF
v_call: TRBV4-3
j_call: TRBJ1-2
clone_size: few
d_call: NA

cdr3_nt: TGTGCCAGCTCACCGGAGGGGGAGACCCAGTACTTC
cdr3_aa: CASSPEGETQYF
v_call: TRBV18
j_call: TRBJ2-5
clone_size: many
d_call: NA

cdr3_nt: TGTGCCTGCCCGCGACAGTCCTATGGCTACACCTTC
cdr3_aa: CACPRQSYGYTF
v_call: TRBV30
j_call: TRBJ1-2
clone_size: NA
d_call: NA

cdr3_nt: TGCAGTGCCAGGGCAGCCCTCCCTACTGAGCAGTACTTC
cdr3_aa: CSARAALPTEQYF
v_call: TRBV20-1
j_call: TRBJ2-7
clone_size: NA
d_call: NA

cdr3_nt: TGTGCCAGCAGCTTGGAGCCCGGGACCCAGTACTTC
cdr3_aa: CASSLEPGTQYF
v_call: TRBV7-6
j_call: TRBJ2-5
clone_size: NA
d_call: NA

cdr3_nt: TGTGCCAGCAGCCTTGGGGGGAAATTAACGGAGACCCAGTACTTC
cdr3_aa: CASSLGGKLTETQYF
v_call: TRBV28
j_call: TRBJ2-5
clone_size: few
d_call: NA

cdr3_nt: TGTGCCAGCAGTTACTCGGGGATTCACAGGGTGGGGAGCTCCTACAATGAGCAGTTCTTC
cdr3_aa: CASSYSGIHRVGSSYNEQFF
v_call: TRBV6-2/TRBV6-3
j_call: TRBJ2-1
clone_size: NA
d_call: NA

cdr3_nt: TGTGCCAGCAATAGGGGCGAGAATCAGCCCCAGCATTTT
cdr3_aa: CASNRGENQPQHF
v_call: TRBV5-5
j_call: TRBJ1-5
clone_size: NA
d_call: NA

cdr3_nt: TGTGCCAGCAGTTCTCGGGGACAGGGGGCGGGTGAGCAGTACTTC
cdr3_aa: CASSSRGQGAGEQYF
v_call: TRBV12-3/TRBV12-4
j_call: TRBJ2-7
clone_size: NA
d_call: TRBD1

cdr3_nt: TGCGCCAGCAGCCGAATCCTAGCGGGAAAAGAGACCCAGTACTTC
cdr3_aa: CASSRILAGKETQYF
v_call: TRBV4-3
j_call: TRBJ2-5
clone_size: NA
d_call: TRBD2

cdr3_nt: TGTGCCAGCATGGGACAGATATCGACTTATGGCTACACCTTC
cdr3_aa: CASMGQISTYGYTF
v_call: TRBV12-3/TRBV12-4
j_call: TRBJ1-2
clone_size: few
d_call: TRBD1

cdr3_nt: TGTGCCAGCAGTGGCCGGGACGACGATTCCTACGAGCAGTACTTC
cdr3_aa: CASSGRDDDSYEQYF
v_call: TRBV6-1
j_call: TRBJ2-7
clone_size: NA
d_call: NA

cdr3_nt: TGTGCCAGCAGCTTAGGTAGGACAACAGGGAACACTGAAGCTTTCTTT
cdr3_aa: CASSLGRTTGNTEAFF
v_call: TRBV7-9
j_call: TRBJ1-1
clone_size: NA
d_call: NA

cdr3_nt: TGTGCCAGCAGCCAAGTCTCTCTAGCGGGGGGGTTCACAGATACGCAGTATTTT
cdr3_aa: CASSQVSLAGGFTDTQYF
v_call: TRBV4-2
j_call: TRBJ2-3
clone_size: few
d_call: TRBD2

cdr3_nt: TGTGCCAGCACGAGCTTCGGGACGAAGAATGGCTACACCTTC
cdr3_aa: CASTSFGTKNGYTF
v_call: TRBV9
j_call: TRBJ1-2
clone_size: NA
d_call: NA

cdr3_nt: TGTGCCATCAGTATCTCCGCGGGGGAAGAGACCCAGTACTTC
cdr3_aa: CAISISAGEETQYF
v_call: TRBV10-3
j_call: TRBJ2-5
clone_size: NA
d_call: TRBD2

cdr3_nt: TGCGCCAGCAGCCAAGATGGGACAGAAGATACGCAGTATTTT
cdr3_aa: CASSQDGTEDTQYF
v_call: TRBV4-1
j_call: TRBJ2-3
clone_size: NA
d_call: TRBD1

cdr3_nt: TGTGCCAGCAGCTTCAAGATACCAGGGGCATACTCCTACGAGCAGTACTTC
cdr3_aa: CASSFKIPGAYSYEQYF
v_call: TRBV7-2
j_call: TRBJ2-7
clone_size: NA
d_call: NA

cdr3_nt: TGTGCCAGCAGCCAAGCCCACGGGCGCGAGCAGTACTTC
cdr3_aa: CASSQAHGREQYF
v_call: TRBV3-1
j_call: TRBJ2-7
clone_size: NA
d_call: NA

cdr3_nt: TGTGCCAGCAGCGTAGCAAGAGAGTCGAACTATGGCTACACCTTC
cdr3_aa: CASSVARESNYGYTF
v_call: TRBV9
j_call: TRBJ1-2
clone_size: NA
d_call: NA

cdr3_nt: TGTGCCAGCAGCTTAGATCTTCCGAGACAGGTGGCAGATACGCAGTATTTT
cdr3_aa: CASSLDLPRQVADTQYF
v_call: TRBV11-2
j_call: TRBJ2-3
clone_size: once
d_call: NA

cdr3_nt: TGTGCCAGCAGTTTGGGTCTCGACAGGGGGTATGGCTACACCTTC
cdr3_aa: CASSLGLDRGYGYTF
v_call: TRBV12-3/TRBV12-4
j_call: TRBJ1-2
clone_size: NA
d_call: TRBD1

cdr3_nt: TGTGCCAGCAGCTTTGTGGGGGGCGGTACTGAAGCTTTCTTT
cdr3_aa: CASSFVGGGTEAFF
v_call: TRBV5-4
j_call: TRBJ1-1
clone_size: NA
d_call: NA

cdr3_nt: TGTGCCAGCAGTCCCAGCGGGGGCCTCCAAGAGACCCAGTACTTC
cdr3_aa: CASSPSGGLQETQYF
v_call: TRBV6-2/TRBV6-3
j_call: TRBJ2-5
clone_size: few
d_call: TRBD2